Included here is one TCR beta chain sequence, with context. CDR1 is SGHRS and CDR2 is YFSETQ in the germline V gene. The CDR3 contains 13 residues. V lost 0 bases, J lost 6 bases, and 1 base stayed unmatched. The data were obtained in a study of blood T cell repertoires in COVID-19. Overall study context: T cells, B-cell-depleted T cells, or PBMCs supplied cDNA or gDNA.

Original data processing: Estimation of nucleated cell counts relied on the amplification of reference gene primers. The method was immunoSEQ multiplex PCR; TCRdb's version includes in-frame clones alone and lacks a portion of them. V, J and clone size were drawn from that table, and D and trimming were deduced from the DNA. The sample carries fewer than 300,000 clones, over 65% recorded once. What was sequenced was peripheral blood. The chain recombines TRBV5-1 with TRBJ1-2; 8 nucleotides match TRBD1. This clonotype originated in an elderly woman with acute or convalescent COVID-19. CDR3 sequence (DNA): TGCGCCAGCAGCTTGGACAGGGGGAATGGCTACACCTTC. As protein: CASSLDRGNGYTF.